The rows below give T cell receptor beta chains drawn from one sample of a study of blood T cell repertoires in COVID-19. Data came from immunoSEQ multiplex PCR; TCRdb stores just in-frame clones and leaves some out. The sample shows fewer than 250,000 clones, about 83% of them seen only once. Material for sequencing was peripheral blood. The receptors were sampled from a woman aged 40 to 50 with active or convalescent COVID-19. The CDR3 runs from the conserved cysteine through the conserved F or W. Fields, in order: J gene, V gene, D gene, clone size, CDR3 protein, CDR3 DNA. D genes are given only for firm matches. The size of a clone is reported for some rows only, either as once, few or many, or as a class for expanded clones.

j_call: TRBJ1-4; v_call: TRBV24-1; d_call: NA; clone_size: NA; cdr3_aa: CATSDPGEPEKLFF; cdr3_nt: TGTGCCACCAGTGACCCGGGGGAGCCTGAAAAACTGTTTTTT
j_call: TRBJ1-2; v_call: TRBV3-1/TRBV3-2; d_call: NA; clone_size: NA; cdr3_aa: CASSQAPQGFHGYTF; cdr3_nt: TGTGCCAGCAGCCAAGCCCCACAGGGTTTCCATGGCTACACCTTC
j_call: TRBJ1-1; v_call: TRBV7-8; d_call: TRBD1; clone_size: NA; cdr3_aa: CASRTGGFTEAFF; cdr3_nt: TGTGCCAGCAGGACAGGGGGCTTCACTGAAGCTTTCTTT
j_call: TRBJ1-5; v_call: TRBV28; d_call: TRBD1; clone_size: NA; cdr3_aa: CASTRLGTGGGQPQHF; cdr3_nt: TGTGCCAGCACCCGACTTGGGACAGGGGGTGGTCAGCCCCAGCATTTT
j_call: TRBJ2-7; v_call: TRBV27; d_call: NA; clone_size: NA; cdr3_aa: CAVAKRVESEQYF; cdr3_nt: TGTGCAGTGGCTAAGAGGGTTGAATCCGAGCAGTACTTC
j_call: TRBJ1-2; v_call: TRBV18; d_call: NA; clone_size: NA; cdr3_aa: CASSPPTVGGKGYTF; cdr3_nt: TGTGCCAGCTCACCACCCACGGTAGGGGGAAAAGGCTACACCTTC
j_call: TRBJ2-3; v_call: TRBV30; d_call: NA; clone_size: NA; cdr3_aa: CAWTLFSTDTQYF; cdr3_nt: TGTGCCTGGACCCTCTTTAGCACAGATACGCAGTATTTT
j_call: TRBJ2-3; v_call: TRBV7-3; d_call: NA; clone_size: NA; cdr3_aa: CASSPVVSTDTQYF; cdr3_nt: TGTGCCAGCAGCCCAGTGGTTAGCACAGATACGCAGTATTTT
j_call: TRBJ2-1; v_call: TRBV7-9; d_call: NA; clone_size: NA; cdr3_aa: CASSLSGGHNEQFF; cdr3_nt: TGTGCCAGCAGTCTTTCGGGGGGCCACAATGAGCAGTTCTTC
j_call: TRBJ1-2; v_call: TRBV19; d_call: NA; clone_size: NA; cdr3_aa: CASKSGGFVYGYTF; cdr3_nt: TGTGCCAGTAAATCGGGAGGTTTTGTCTATGGCTACACCTTC
j_call: TRBJ2-1; v_call: TRBV7-3; d_call: TRBD2; clone_size: NA; cdr3_aa: CASSLTSGRDEQFF; cdr3_nt: TGTGCCAGCAGCTTGACTAGCGGGAGGGATGAGCAGTTCTTC
j_call: TRBJ2-5; v_call: TRBV12-3/TRBV12-4; d_call: NA; clone_size: NA; cdr3_aa: CASSSRGTQYF; cdr3_nt: TGTGCCAGCAGTTCTAGGGGGACCCAGTACTTC
j_call: TRBJ2-3; v_call: TRBV5-4; d_call: NA; clone_size: NA; cdr3_aa: CASSLVQGSTDTQYF; cdr3_nt: TGTGCCAGCAGCTTGGTGCAGGGGAGCACAGATACGCAGTATTTT
j_call: TRBJ1-2; v_call: TRBV4-2; d_call: TRBD1; clone_size: few; cdr3_aa: CASSQEPTGGSSYTF; cdr3_nt: TGTGCCAGCAGCCAAGAACCGACAGGGGGCTCGAGCTACACCTTC
j_call: TRBJ2-3; v_call: TRBV5-1; d_call: TRBD2; clone_size: NA; cdr3_aa: CASSLATAGGDTQYF; cdr3_nt: TGCGCCAGCAGCTTGGCCACAGCGGGGGGCGATACGCAGTATTTT
j_call: TRBJ1-2; v_call: TRBV14; d_call: NA; clone_size: NA; cdr3_aa: CASSQVRSGYTF; cdr3_nt: TGTGCCAGCAGCCAAGTGAGAAGCGGCTACACCTTC
j_call: TRBJ2-4; v_call: TRBV4-3; d_call: NA; clone_size: NA; cdr3_aa: CASSQWWLRGAKNIQYF; cdr3_nt: TGCGCCAGCAGCCAATGGTGGTTACGGGGGGCCAAAAACATTCAGTACTTC
j_call: TRBJ2-7; v_call: TRBV7-9; d_call: NA; clone_size: once; cdr3_aa: CASSLRQWYEQYF; cdr3_nt: TGTGCCAGCAGCTTACGTCAGTGGTACGAGCAGTACTTC
j_call: TRBJ1-5; v_call: TRBV28; d_call: NA; clone_size: NA; cdr3_aa: CASSLRVQREPQHF; cdr3_nt: TGTGCCAGCAGTTTGAGGGTCCAAAGGGAGCCCCAGCATTTT
j_call: TRBJ2-5; v_call: TRBV5-1; d_call: TRBD2; clone_size: once; cdr3_aa: CASSLDVGGRGETQYF; cdr3_nt: TGCGCCAGCAGCTTGGACGTGGGAGGGCGAGGGGAGACCCAGTACTTC
j_call: TRBJ2-3; v_call: TRBV28; d_call: NA; clone_size: NA; cdr3_aa: CASSLAGFTDTQYF; cdr3_nt: TGTGCCAGCAGTTTAGCGGGGTTCACAGATACGCAGTATTTT
j_call: TRBJ1-2; v_call: TRBV15; d_call: NA; clone_size: NA; cdr3_aa: CATSRVGSGVGYTF; cdr3_nt: TGTGCCACCAGCAGAGTCGGATCGGGGGTCGGCTACACCTTC
j_call: TRBJ2-5; v_call: TRBV28; d_call: TRBD2; clone_size: NA; cdr3_aa: CASSLEGAGGRRTQYF; cdr3_nt: TGTGCCAGCAGTTTAGAAGGAGCGGGGGGGCGTCGGACCCAGTACTTC
j_call: TRBJ2-7; v_call: TRBV6-5; d_call: NA; clone_size: NA; cdr3_aa: CASSFGGYHSYEQYF; cdr3_nt: TGTGCCAGCAGTTTTGGGGGCTACCACTCCTACGAGCAGTACTTC
j_call: TRBJ2-7; v_call: TRBV25-1; d_call: TRBD1; clone_size: few; cdr3_aa: CASSEEPYTDRGTYEQYF; cdr3_nt: TGTGCCAGCAGTGAAGAACCCTATACGGACAGGGGCACCTACGAGCAGTACTTC
j_call: TRBJ1-2; v_call: TRBV12-3/TRBV12-4; d_call: NA; clone_size: medium-sized; cdr3_aa: CASSSGAGGYTF; cdr3_nt: TGTGCCAGCAGTTCAGGGGCCGGTGGCTACACCTTC
j_call: TRBJ1-2; v_call: TRBV2; d_call: TRBD1; clone_size: NA; cdr3_aa: CASSEAPGQGMIGYTF; cdr3_nt: TGTGCCAGCAGTGAAGCTCCGGGACAGGGAATGATTGGCTACACCTTC
j_call: TRBJ1-3; v_call: TRBV30; d_call: NA; clone_size: NA; cdr3_aa: CAWSVEGRGSGNTIYF; cdr3_nt: TGTGCCTGGAGTGTCGAAGGCCGGGGCTCTGGAAACACCATATATTTT
j_call: TRBJ2-2; v_call: TRBV19; d_call: NA; clone_size: NA; cdr3_aa: CASSIAARSRELFF; cdr3_nt: TGTGCCAGTAGTATCGCGGCTAGGAGCCGGGAGCTGTTTTTT
j_call: TRBJ1-1; v_call: TRBV5-1; d_call: NA; clone_size: NA; cdr3_aa: CASSAGGPWSTEAFF; cdr3_nt: TGCGCCAGCAGCGCGGGAGGGCCTTGGAGCACTGAAGCTTTCTTT
j_call: TRBJ1-2; v_call: TRBV30; d_call: NA; clone_size: NA; cdr3_aa: CAWSVLAETRGYTF; cdr3_nt: TGTGCCTGGAGTGTACTGGCAGAGACTCGGGGCTACACCTTC
j_call: TRBJ1-1; v_call: TRBV7-9; d_call: TRBD1; clone_size: NA; cdr3_aa: CASSPSGGRTEAFF; cdr3_nt: TGTGCCAGCAGCCCGTCAGGGGGGCGGACTGAAGCTTTCTTT
j_call: TRBJ2-5; v_call: TRBV21-1; d_call: NA; clone_size: NA; cdr3_aa: CASSPPQQETQYF; cdr3_nt: TGTGCCAGCAGCCCTCCTCAGCAAGAGACCCAGTACTTC
j_call: TRBJ1-1; v_call: TRBV2; d_call: NA; clone_size: NA; cdr3_aa: CASSEDTGWNTEAFF; cdr3_nt: TGTGCCAGCAGTGAAGATACAGGGTGGAACACTGAAGCTTTCTTT
j_call: TRBJ1-5; v_call: TRBV29-1; d_call: NA; clone_size: NA; cdr3_aa: CSVGQTRNQPQHF; cdr3_nt: TGCAGCGTTGGACAGACCCGCAATCAGCCCCAGCATTTT
j_call: TRBJ2-5; v_call: TRBV5-1; d_call: NA; clone_size: NA; cdr3_aa: CASSLAGQQETQYF; cdr3_nt: TGCGCCAGCAGCTTGGCCGGTCAACAAGAGACCCAGTACTTC
j_call: TRBJ1-2; v_call: TRBV12-3/TRBV12-4; d_call: TRBD1; clone_size: once; cdr3_aa: CASSDRVGGYTF; cdr3_nt: TGTGCCAGCAGCGACAGGGTAGGCGGCTACACCTTC
j_call: TRBJ1-3; v_call: TRBV12-5; d_call: NA; clone_size: NA; cdr3_aa: CASGSDSFSGNTIYF; cdr3_nt: TGTGCTAGTGGTTCCGACAGTTTCTCTGGAAACACCATATATTTT
j_call: TRBJ2-2; v_call: TRBV9; d_call: NA; clone_size: NA; cdr3_aa: CASSQGDLMSGELFF; cdr3_nt: TGTGCCAGCAGTCAAGGGGACTTGATGTCCGGGGAGCTGTTTTTT
j_call: TRBJ2-5; v_call: TRBV24-1; d_call: TRBD2; clone_size: NA; cdr3_aa: CATSEGGLVRETQYF; cdr3_nt: TGTGCCACCAGTGAGGGTGGACTAGTACGAGAGACCCAGTACTTC
j_call: TRBJ2-5; v_call: TRBV6-5; d_call: NA; clone_size: NA; cdr3_aa: CASSLSRGAQETQYF; cdr3_nt: TGTGCCAGCAGCCTATCCCGCGGGGCCCAAGAGACCCAGTACTTC
j_call: TRBJ2-5; v_call: TRBV2; d_call: NA; clone_size: NA; cdr3_aa: CASNRPGQGRQETQYF; cdr3_nt: TGTGCCAGCAACAGACCTGGGCAGGGCCGCCAAGAGACCCAGTACTTC
j_call: TRBJ1-2; v_call: TRBV28; d_call: TRBD1; clone_size: NA; cdr3_aa: CASSLGTGGRYGYTF; cdr3_nt: TGTGCCAGCAGTCTAGGGACAGGGGGCCGCTATGGCTACACCTTC
j_call: TRBJ1-1; v_call: TRBV7-9; d_call: NA; clone_size: NA; cdr3_aa: CASSLDSRANTEAFF; cdr3_nt: TGTGCCAGCAGCTTAGACAGCAGGGCGAACACTGAAGCTTTCTTT
j_call: TRBJ1-1; v_call: TRBV30; d_call: NA; clone_size: NA; cdr3_aa: CAWILRAQNTEAFF; cdr3_nt: TGTGCCTGGATTTTACGAGCGCAGAACACTGAAGCTTTCTTT
j_call: TRBJ2-5; v_call: TRBV7-2; d_call: TRBD1; clone_size: NA; cdr3_aa: CASSPGQVDQETQYF; cdr3_nt: TGTGCCAGCAGCCCCGGACAGGTCGACCAAGAGACCCAGTACTTC
j_call: TRBJ2-7; v_call: TRBV4-1; d_call: NA; clone_size: NA; cdr3_aa: CASSQDLTYEQYF; cdr3_nt: TGCGCCAGCAGCCAAGATCTTACTTACGAGCAGTACTTC
j_call: TRBJ2-7; v_call: TRBV4-2; d_call: TRBD1; clone_size: NA; cdr3_aa: CASSTGGTSSYEQYF; cdr3_nt: TGTGCCAGCTCAACAGGGGGTACAAGCTCCTACGAGCAGTACTTC
j_call: TRBJ1-4; v_call: TRBV11-2; d_call: NA; clone_size: NA; cdr3_aa: CASSLGGPQEKLFF; cdr3_nt: TGTGCCAGCAGCTTAGGGGGGCCTCAGGAAAAACTGTTTTTT
j_call: TRBJ1-2; v_call: TRBV4-3; d_call: NA; clone_size: NA; cdr3_aa: CASSQDKVGGYGYTF; cdr3_nt: TGCGCCAGCAGCCAAGATAAGGTCGGGGGCTATGGCTACACCTTC
j_call: TRBJ2-7; v_call: TRBV7-9; d_call: NA; clone_size: NA; cdr3_aa: CASMGPPSVYEQYF; cdr3_nt: TGTGCCAGCATGGGGCCACCCTCTGTTTACGAGCAGTACTTC
j_call: TRBJ1-2; v_call: TRBV5-6; d_call: NA; clone_size: NA; cdr3_aa: CASSLAGGEYGYTF; cdr3_nt: TGTGCCAGCAGCTTGGCCGGAGGGGAGTATGGCTACACCTTC
j_call: TRBJ1-2; v_call: TRBV24-1; d_call: TRBD1; clone_size: NA; cdr3_aa: CATRDRDRGYTF; cdr3_nt: TGTGCCACCAGGGACAGGGATAGAGGCTACACCTTC